These 3 T cell receptor beta chains came from one sample sequenced in a study of CD8+ T cells in alopecia areata. Extracted RNA was reverse transcribed into cDNA, the sequencing template. The method was immunoSEQ multiplex PCR; TCRdb's version includes in-frame clones alone and lacks a portion of them. The table lists about 140,000 clones, roughly 46% of them singletons. The sequencing here drew on CD4+ T cells sorted from blood, taken at week 0. The source of these receptors is a human donor with alopecia areata.

This sequence joins TRBV6-1 and TRBJ2-7, with 11 bases that match TRBD1. The junction had 6 bases not matched to a gene; V was cut back by 6 bases and J by 2 bases. The CDR3 spans 15 residues. The V gene's germline CDR1 is MNHNS and CDR2 SASEGT. The CDR3 spells CASRRGQGDPYEQYF. The DNA of the CDR3 is TGTGCCAGCAGGAGGGGACAGGGGGACCCCTACGAGCAGTACTTC.

This sequence joins TRBV10-3 and TRBJ1-2; 11 nucleotides line up with TRBD1. Germline CDR1 reads ENHRY; CDR2 reads SYGVKD. The length of the CDR3 is 15 residues. V lost 3 bases and J lost 7; bases outside the gene matches: 7. The CDR3 sequence is CAISDEGQGVAGYTF. The DNA for the CDR3 is TGTGCCATCAGTGACGAGGGACAGGGGGTCGCTGGCTACACCTTC.

The chain employs TRBV29-1 and TRBJ2-7; 10 bases match TRBD1. This CDR3 is 16 amino acids long. Germline CDR1 reads SQVTM; CDR2 reads ANQGSEA. Trimming removed 4 bases from V and 6 bases from J; junction bases left unmatched: 15. The CDR3 spells CSVGELGTGVLVEQYF. The CDR3 nucleotides are TGCAGCGTTGGGGAATTGGGGACAGGGGTGTTGGTCGAGCAGTACTTC.